Sequencing of this TCR beta chain was carried out in a study of response to subunit inactivated influenza vaccine. This clonotype was found many times. As yet, its antigen is unknown. TCRdb reprocessed the RT-PCR reads via MiXCR and lists one record per CDR3 protein. The table includes over 150,000 distinct CDR3 sequences, about a tenth detected once. The germline V and J ends were trimmed by 2 bases and 0 bases, with 8 bases remaining between them. This CDR3 spans 15 amino acids. CDR1 and CDR2 (germline): MNHEY, SVGAGI. General study points: It was the authors' suggestion that each seasonal influenza vaccination recruits few new T cells.

The chain recombines TRBV6-5 with TRBJ2-1; D remains ambiguous. The source of this sequence is a man in his forties or fifties who received an inactivated influenza vaccine. The sample was non-naive T cells sorted from PBMCs, taken roughly 6 weeks after vaccination. The CDR3 sequence: CASSYEASSYNEQFF. CDR3 nucleotides: TGTGCCAGCAGTTACGAGGCTAGCTCCTACAATGAGCAGTTCTTC.